These 18 T cell receptor beta chains share one sample of origin, sequenced in a study of blood T cell repertoires in COVID-19. The repertoire was sequenced with immunoSEQ multiplex PCR; TCRdb's copy has only in-frame clones and lacks some. The top ten clones hold less than 7% of a sample with about 200,000 clones, around 80% of them seen once. Specimen: peripheral blood. These receptor sequences come from a woman in her seventies with acute or convalescent COVID-19.

The CDR3 reads CASSSPGLADYEQYF. The CDR3 DNA reads as TGTGCCAGCAGCTCCCCGGGACTAGCGGATTACGAGCAGTACTTC. This chain uses TRBV28 with TRBJ2-7; TRBD2 matches 11 bases. The germline V gene encodes CDR1 MDHEN and CDR2 SYDVKM. The CDR3 totals 15 residues. V lost 6 bases, J lost 4 bases, and 8 bases stayed unmatched.

The rearrangement uses TRBV2 and TRBJ1-1; 11 bases agree with TRBD1. The CDR3 runs to 14 residues. The germline V gene encodes CDR1 SNHLY and CDR2 FYNNEI. Trimming took 3 bases from V and 6 from J; bases not matched to a gene: 3. The CDR3 spells CASSERTGGAEAFF. The CDR3 region has the DNA TGTGCCAGCAGTGAGCGGACAGGGGGCGCTGAAGCTTTCTTT.

This sequence joins TRBV9 and TRBJ2-7; 11 bases line up with TRBD2. Germline CDR1 reads SGDLS; CDR2 reads YYNGEE. The CDR3 totals 15 residues. V trimming: 3 bases; J trimming: 9 bases; junction bases outside the gene matches: 11. The CDR3 DNA follows: TGTGCCAGCAGCGAAACTAGCGGGAGTATCATGGGGCAGTACTTC. As protein: CASSETSGSIMGQYF.

The DNA of the CDR3 is TGTGCCACCAGTGACCCCGTGGGGCTTGAAGCTTTCTTT. Its translation: CATSDPVGLEAFF. The J gene is TRBJ1-1, the V gene TRBV24-1; D is possibly TRBD1 (5 bases). V lost 4 bases and J lost 7, with 12 bases in between. The CDR3 has 13 residues. Germline values: CDR1 KGHDR, CDR2 SFDVKD.

V and J are TRBV28 and TRBJ2-7, with D possibly TRBD2 on 5 matching bases. Deletions cut 1 base from V and 2 bases from J, with 9 bases between. This CDR3 has 14 amino acids. Germline V gene data show CDR1 as MDHEN and CDR2 as SYDVKM. CDR3 region: CASSLSAAPYEQYF. Here the CDR3 DNA reads TGTGCCAGCAGTTTATCAGCGGCCCCCTACGAGCAGTACTTC. The variable domain in full, completed from reference TRBV28 and TRBJ2-7, reads DVKVTQSSRYLVKRTGEKVFLECVQDMDHENMFWYRQDPGLGLRLIYFSYDVKMKEKGDIPEGYSVSREKKERFSLILESASTNQTSMYLCASSLSAAPYEQYFGPGTRLTVT.

This clone was observed many times. The V gene is TRBV7-9, the J gene TRBJ2-3, with TRBD1 identical over 7 bases. The CDR3 has 15 amino acids. The germline V gene encodes CDR1 SEHNR and CDR2 FQNEAQ (reference sequence). After removal of 4 bases from V and 3 bases from J, the junction contained 7 bases not matched to a gene. The CDR3 here is CASSYGQVGTDTQYF. CDR3 coding DNA: TGTGCCAGCAGCTACGGACAGGTTGGGACAGATACGCAGTATTTT.

This CDR3 is CASSIETESTNYGYTF. The CDR3 DNA is TGTGCCAGTAGTATAGAGACAGAATCGACTAACTATGGCTACACCTTC. The chain has TRBV19 and TRBJ1-2; D is possibly TRBD1 (5 bases). The germline CDR1 and CDR2 sequences are LNHDA and SQIVND (reference sequence). V gave up 0 bases and J gave up 0 bases, with 11 bases separating them. This CDR3 comprises 16 residues.

V usage is TRBV10-3 and J usage is TRBJ2-6; TRBD1 might be the D (5 bases). This CDR3 has 16 residues. V lost 2 bases, J lost 0 bases, and 8 bases lay in between. Germline lookup yields CDR1 ENHRY and CDR2 SYGVKD. The chain's CDR3 is CAISEGAGSGANVLTF. The CDR3, as DNA: TGTGCCATCAGTGAGGGGGCCGGCTCTGGGGCCAACGTCCTGACTTTC.

CDR3 nucleotide sequence: TGTGCCAGCAGTGAATCCCCCGGGCAGGCCGGGGGCTATGGCTACACCTTC. This codes for CASSESPGQAGGYGYTF. This chain uses TRBV25-1 with TRBJ1-2, with D maybe TRBD1 (5 bases). With 1 base removed from V and 4 bases from J, the gap between germline ends came to 19 bases. Per the germline V gene, CDR1 is MGHDK and CDR2 is SYGVNS. The CDR3 is 17 amino acids.

The chain links TRBV6-1 to TRBJ2-3; D is undetermined. CDR3 length: 13 residues. Per the germline V gene, CDR1 is MNHNS and CDR2 is SASEGT. With 5 bases removed from V and 2 bases from J, the gap between germline ends came to 8 bases. The CDR3 DNA reads TGTGCCAGCAGTTTTCCACTCACAGATACGCAGTATTTT. Protein sequence: CASSFPLTDTQYF.

The DNA for the CDR3 is TGTGCCAGCAGTTTTTTCCGACAGGGGGCGCAAGCTTTCTTT. Amino acid sequence: CASSFFRQGAQAFF. This chain joins TRBV28 and TRBJ1-1; 10 bases align to TRBD1. V gave up 3 bases and J gave up 9 bases; unmatched junction bases: 7. The CDR3 sequence is 14 residues long. The germline CDR1 and CDR2 sequences are MDHEN and SYDVKM. The entire variable domain, with the rest obtained from reference TRBV28 and TRBJ1-1, is as follows: DVKVTQSSRYLVKRTGEKVFLECVQDMDHENMFWYRQDPGLGLRLIYFSYDVKMKEKGDIPEGYSVSREKKERFSLILESASTNQTSMYLCASSFFRQGAQAFFGQGTRLTVV.

V is TRBV7-2 and J is TRBJ2-3; 8 bases align to TRBD2. V shed 3 bases and J 4 bases; nucleotides not matched to a gene: 6. CDR1 and CDR2 (germline): SGHTA, FQGNSA. The CDR3 totals 15 residues. The CDR3 coding sequence is TGTGCCAGCAGCTTTAGCGGGATTCTCGCAGATACGCAGTATTTT. It codes for CASSFSGILADTQYF.

The gene calls are TRBV3-1 (or the pseudogene TRBV3-2) and TRBJ1-4; 7 nucleotides line up with TRBD1. CDR1 LGHDT and CDR2 YNNKEL come from the germline V gene (reference sequence). V lost 4 bases to trimming and J lost 0 bases; unmatched junction nucleotides: 5. CDR3 length: 16 amino acids. CDR3 region: CASSLKGAATNEKLFF. CDR3 sequence (DNA): TGTGCCAGCAGCCTTAAGGGGGCTGCAACTAATGAAAAACTGTTTTTT.

V usage is TRBV7-9 and J usage is TRBJ2-5; D is unclear. Germline assignment: CDR1 SEHNR and CDR2 FQNEAQ (reference sequence). This CDR3 spans 14 amino acids. V was clipped by 2 bases and J by 4 bases, with 11 bases between them. CDR3 nucleotide sequence: TGTGCCAGCAGCTTATGGTCTAGTGTAGAGACCCAGTACTTC. As protein: CASSLWSSVETQYF. The whole variable domain, remainder taken from reference TRBV7-9 and TRBJ2-5, is DTGVSQNPRHKITKRGQNVTFRCDPISEHNRLYWYRQTLGQGPEFLTYFQNEAQLEKSRLLSDRFSAERPKGSFSTLEIQRTEQGDSAMYLCASSLWSSVETQYFGPGTRLLVL.

The chain uses TRBV5-4 and TRBJ2-7, with TRBD2 matching 9 bases. The length of the CDR3 is 14 residues. V shed 5 bases and J 3 bases; nucleotides not matched to a gene: 6. CDR1 and CDR2 from the germline V gene are SGHNT and YYREEE (reference sequence). The CDR3 loop reads CASSSLAGDYEQYF. Here the CDR3 DNA reads TGTGCCAGCAGTTCCTTAGCGGGAGACTACGAGCAGTACTTC.

The V and J genes are TRBV4-1 and TRBJ2-2; the match to TRBD2 covers 12 bases. With V trimmed by 4 bases and J by 5 bases, 5 bases remained unmatched. The CDR3 covers 16 residues. The germline gives CDR1 MGHRA, CDR2 YSYEKL. CDR3 DNA: TGCGCCAGCAGCCCCGGACTAGCGGGAAGGACCGGGGAGCTGTTTTTT. Encoded protein: CASSPGLAGRTGELFF.

The chain has TRBV7-9 and TRBJ2-7, with 7 bases lining up with TRBD1. The J segment lost 0 bases and the V segment lost 1 base, leaving 6 bases of the junction unmatched. Germline CDR1 is SEHNR and CDR2 is FQNEAQ (reference sequence). This CDR3 comprises 16 residues. CDR3 residues: CASSLGMGQSSYEQYF. The CDR3 nucleotides read TGTGCCAGCAGCTTAGGGATGGGACAGTCCTCCTACGAGCAGTACTTC.

The chain carries TRBV28 and TRBJ2-3; D might be TRBD2 (5 bases). Trimming stripped 3 bases from V and 1 base from J, with 11 bases between. This CDR3 is 15 amino acids long. Germline-derived CDR1 and CDR2 are MDHEN and SYDVKM. The CDR3 DNA reads TGTGCCAGCAGTTTTCCCGGACTGGGCACAGATACGCAGTATTTT. Protein: CASSFPGLGTDTQYF. Combining the CDR3 with reference TRBV28 and TRBJ2-3 gives the whole variable domain DVKVTQSSRYLVKRTGEKVFLECVQDMDHENMFWYRQDPGLGLRLIYFSYDVKMKEKGDIPEGYSVSREKKERFSLILESASTNQTSMYLCASSFPGLGTDTQYFGPGTRLTVL.